This entry lists 22 T cell receptor beta chains sequenced from one sample in a study of technical replicates of blood from several donors. TCRdb's copy holds only in-frame clones and misses some; the assay was immunoSEQ multiplex PCR. Here the sample spans more than 75,000 clones, 85% to 95% being singletons. Material for sequencing was T cells isolated from PBMCs. The receptors shown here come from a human donor in good health.

The rearrangement uses TRBV10-3 and TRBJ2-7; TRBD2 agrees at 7 bases. Losses at the gene ends were 3 bases for V and 0 bases for J; bases not matched to a gene: 8. Germline assignment: CDR1 ENHRY and CDR2 SYGVKD. The CDR3 contains 16 residues. CDR3 sequence: CAISDLARESSYEQYF. Written as DNA, the CDR3 is TGTGCCATCAGTGACTTGGCGCGGGAGTCCTCCTACGAGCAGTACTTC.

The chain joins TRBV7-9 to TRBJ1-2; the D is unclear. Trimming left V 3 bases short and J 10 bases short, with 6 bases between. Germline CDR1 is SEHNR and CDR2 is FQNEAQ (reference sequence). The CDR3 has 10 residues. The chain's CDR3 is CASSFDNYTF. The DNA for the CDR3 is TGTGCCAGCAGCTTCGACAACTACACCTTC.

This chain connects TRBV5-5 to TRBJ2-2; no firm D call. Germline-derived CDR1 and CDR2 are SGHKS and YYEKEE (reference sequence). V lost 6 bases and J 4 bases, leaving 10 bases between the germline ends. The CDR3 covers 13 residues. This chain's CDR3 is CASNSLFTGELFF. The CDR3 DNA reads TGTGCCAGCAACTCCCTCTTCACCGGGGAGCTGTTTTTT.

V is TRBV5-8 and J is TRBJ2-7, with TRBD1 as a possible D gene (6 bases). From germline, CDR1 is SGHTS and CDR2 YDEGEE. Trimming shortened V by 1 base and J by 7 bases, and 15 bases separated the two germline ends. There are 14 residues in the CDR3. The CDR3 protein is CASSLRTGPREQYF. The DNA of the CDR3 is TGTGCCAGCAGCTTGAGAACAGGGCCGAGGGAGCAGTACTTC.

The chain links TRBV7-2 to TRBJ2-6, with TRBD1 matching over 9 bases. Germline V gene lookup returns CDR1 SGHTA and CDR2 FQGNSA. This CDR3 has 15 amino acids. V gave up 5 bases and J gave up 5 bases; unmatched junction bases: 4. The CDR3, as DNA: TGTGCCAGCAGCCGTGGGACAGGGTGGGCCAACGTCCTGACTTTC. Amino acids: CASSRGTGWANVLTF.

This sequence joins TRBV19 and TRBJ1-1, with TRBD1 matching over 9 bases. The germline CDR1 and CDR2 sequences are LNHDA and SQIVND (reference sequence). V gave up 7 bases and J gave up 4 bases; unmatched junction bases: 7. The CDR3 length is 14 residues. CDR3 residues: CASINRGRLTEAFF. In DNA, the CDR3 is TGTGCCAGTATAAACAGGGGGCGGCTCACTGAAGCTTTCTTT.

The genes are TRBV6-5 and TRBJ1-5; 8 bases agree with TRBD1. The CDR3 totals 15 residues. Trimming removed 2 bases from V and 1 base from J; junction bases left unmatched: 1. Germline V gene lookup returns CDR1 MNHEY and CDR2 SVGAGI. The chain's CDR3 is CASSYGQGSNQPQHF. DNA of the CDR3: TGTGCCAGCAGTTACGGACAGGGAAGCAATCAGCCCCAGCATTTT.

The genes are TRBV4-2 and TRBJ2-7, with D perhaps TRBD1 (6 bases). V was shortened by 0 bases and J by 0 bases, with 12 bases between the two germline ends. Germline CDR1 reads LGHNA; CDR2 reads YNFKEQ. This CDR3 has 16 residues. The CDR3 spells CASSQDSQGSSYEQYF. The CDR3 DNA reads TGTGCCAGCAGCCAAGACTCGCAGGGGAGCTCCTACGAGCAGTACTTC.

The chain employs TRBV11-2 and TRBJ2-7; no clear D. The V and J ends lost 1 base and 2 bases respectively, with 9 bases between them. The CDR3 length is 14 residues. The V gene's germline CDR1 is SGHAT and CDR2 FQNNGV. DNA for the CDR3: TGTGCCAGCAGCTTAGTCCTACCGACCTACGAGCAGTACTTC. This gives the protein CASSLVLPTYEQYF.

The chain combines TRBV5-4 with TRBJ2-3; 9 bases line up with TRBD2. This CDR3 is 16 amino acids long. V shed 3 bases and J 0 bases; nucleotides not matched to a gene: 5. The germline V gene has CDR1 SGHNT and CDR2 YYREEE (reference sequence). CDR3: CASSSPTSGSTDTQYF. CDR3 nucleotides: TGTGCCAGCAGCTCCCCTACTAGCGGGAGCACAGATACGCAGTATTTT.

The gene calls are TRBV2 and TRBJ2-2; 11 positions match TRBD2. CDR3 length: 16 amino acids. Germline lookup yields CDR1 SNHLY and CDR2 FYNNEI. Trimming removed 8 bases from V and 7 bases from J; junction bases left unmatched: 12. In nucleotides, the CDR3 is TGTGCCAGCGGAAAAGGGACTAGCGGTCATAGCGGGGAGCTGTTTTTT. Translation: CASGKGTSGHSGELFF.

The chain employs TRBV6-6 and TRBJ1-2; the D is unclear. The CDR3 is made up of 12 amino acids. Germline CDR1 and CDR2: MNHNY and SVGAGI (reference sequence). Trimming stripped 7 bases from V and 8 bases from J, with 14 bases between. CDR3 in amino acids: CASTGDLKGYTF. The CDR3 DNA is TGTGCCAGCACAGGCGATTTGAAAGGCTACACCTTC.

CDR3: CASSAGGSHYEQFF. In nucleotides, the CDR3 is TGTGCCAGCAGCGCAGGGGGGAGTCACTATGAGCAGTTCTTC. The chain carries TRBV7-8 and TRBJ2-1; maybe TRBD1 (7 bases). The germline V gene has CDR1 SGHVS and CDR2 FQNEAQ. The germline V and J ends were trimmed by 5 bases and 8 bases, with 16 bases remaining between them. CDR3 size: 14 residues.

This chain joins TRBV21-1 and TRBJ2-1; TRBD2 was called by the table and not checked on the DNA. TRBV21-1 is a listed pseudogene. This CDR3 is built from 17 residues. CDR3 sequence (DNA): TGTGCCAGGAGGTCCACTCTCTTCCCTAGCGGGACTAATGAGCAGTTCTTC. Protein sequence: CARRSTLFPSGTNEQFF.

The chain couples TRBV9 to TRBJ2-1; 8 bases agree with TRBD1. Germline V gives CDR1 SGDLS, CDR2 YYNGEE. J was trimmed by 12 bases and V by 3 bases; bases with no gene match: 5. The CDR3 has 12 residues. CDR3 nucleotide sequence: TGTGCCAGCAGCGAGCCGGGACAGGCGCAGTTCTTC. It translates to CASSEPGQAQFF.

This sequence joins TRBV19 and TRBJ1-1; possibly TRBD1 for D (6 bases). The germline gives CDR1 LNHDA, CDR2 SQIVND (reference sequence). The CDR3 contains 15 residues. Trimming took 3 bases from V and 7 from J, leaving 18 bases between them. The CDR3 sequence: CASSMFNRASGEAFF. CDR3 DNA sequence: TGTGCCAGTAGTATGTTTAACAGGGCTTCTGGTGAAGCTTTCTTT.

The chain links TRBV6-5 to TRBJ2-2; 7 bases are a match to TRBD1. The junction had 7 bases not matched to a gene; V was cut back by 6 bases and J by 6 bases. CDR1 MNHEY and CDR2 SVGAGI come from the germline V gene. This CDR3 comprises 14 residues. The CDR3 protein is CASRLQGVSGELFF. Written as DNA, the CDR3 is TGTGCCAGCAGGTTGCAGGGGGTATCCGGGGAGCTGTTTTTT.

The chain employs TRBV29-1 and TRBJ1-1; 7 bases match TRBD1. V shed 5 bases, J shed 1 base, and the junction held 4 bases outside the gene matches. In germline, CDR1 is SQVTM, CDR2 ANQGSEA. This CDR3 has 13 amino acids. In DNA form, the CDR3 reads TGCAGCGTTCCGACAGGGACGAACACTGAAGCTTTCTTT. The encoded protein is CSVPTGTNTEAFF.

The V gene is TRBV10-3, the J gene TRBJ2-2, with D tentatively TRBD1 (5 bases). The length of the CDR3 is 14 residues. V gave up 5 bases and J gave up 3 bases, with 10 bases separating them. CDR1 is ENHRY and CDR2 is SYGVKD in the germline V gene. Here the CDR3 reads CAISYRKDTGELFF. CDR3 bases: TGTGCCATCAGTTACAGGAAGGACACCGGGGAGCTGTTTTTT.

A few counts support this clone. The J gene is TRBJ2-1, the V gene TRBV11-2; D gene ambiguous. The germline V gene has CDR1 SGHAT and CDR2 FQNNGV. This CDR3 has 15 amino acids. Trimming stripped 4 bases from V and 2 bases from J, with 12 bases between. The CDR3 DNA sequence: TGTGCCAGCAGCTCCCGACTCTCCACCTACAATGAGCAGTTCTTC. It encodes CASSSRLSTYNEQFF.

Remarks on this clone: It is unclear where the CDR3 begins or ends on the DNA, so no DNA is shown, and the CDR3 is as TCRdb lists it. The rearrangement links TRBV21-1 to TRBJ1-5; TRBD1 is the table's D call and was not checked against the DNA. TRBV21-1 represents a pseudogene. Termini included, the CDR3 measures 19 amino acids. CDR3: CASSKSHYFGTGINQPQHF.

The chain has TRBV2 and TRBJ2-5; the D gene is possibly TRBD1 (5 bases). Per germline, CDR1 SNHLY and CDR2 FYNNEI. The V gene lost 7 bases and the J gene lost 5 bases, with 8 bases spanning the gap. CDR3 length: 11 residues. The CDR3 DNA sequence: TGTGCCAGCACTAAGGGGGAGACCCAGTACTTC. Residues: CASTKGETQYF.